Following are 32 T cell receptor beta chains from one sample sequenced in a study of T cell changes during pregnancy in multiple sclerosis. Produced via immunoSEQ multiplex PCR; TCRdb's table is partial and in-frame only. This table has roughly 75,000 clones, around 89% appearing once. Sequenced material: peripheral blood, taken before pregnancy. Every receptor here comes from a female donor with multiple sclerosis, enrolled in a pregnancy study.

The V call is TRBV11-2, the J call TRBJ2-3, with D possibly TRBD2 on 5 matching bases. The CDR3 runs to 16 residues. Germline V lookup: CDR1 SGHAT, CDR2 FQNNGV. The V end was cut by 2 bases, the J end by 0 bases, with 12 bases between. The CDR3 sequence is CASSLLLRTSTDTQYF. The CDR3, as DNA: TGTGCCAGCAGCTTACTCCTACGGACTAGCACAGATACGCAGTATTTT.

The rearrangement links TRBV11-2 to TRBJ1-1; D not resolved. The V end lost 5 bases, the J end lost 4 bases, and 11 bases lay between the germline ends. The CDR3 runs 13 residues. Per germline, CDR1 SGHAT and CDR2 FQNNGV. The CDR3 here is CASSLLVGTEAFF. CDR3 nucleotides: TGTGCCAGCAGCCTGCTAGTGGGCACTGAAGCTTTCTTT.

This chain links TRBV30 with TRBJ2-3; TRBD2 aligns across 9 bases. This CDR3 spans 14 amino acids. Germline lookup yields CDR1 GTSNPN and CDR2 SVGIG (reference sequence). V lost 2 bases and J lost 6; bases outside the gene matches: 6. The CDR3 reads CAWSWRGGRDTQYF. The CDR3 DNA reads as TGTGCCTGGAGTTGGCGGGGGGGCCGTGATACGCAGTATTTT.

The genes are TRBV25-1 and TRBJ1-6; D is unclear. This CDR3 spans 17 amino acids. Deletions cut 1 base from V and 8 bases from J, with 18 bases between. The germline V gene encodes CDR1 MGHDK and CDR2 SYGVNS. Written as DNA, the CDR3 is TGTGCCAGCAGTGAATGGATCGGATGGGGAGACGATTCACCCCTCCACTTT. It encodes CASSEWIGWGDDSPLHF.

This sequence joins TRBV4-3 and TRBJ1-3; D is perhaps TRBD1 (5 bases). CDR1 and CDR2 from the germline V gene are LGHNA and YSLEER. Deletions cut 3 bases from V and 4 bases from J, with 16 bases between. CDR3 length: 16 residues. The CDR3 is CASSQESRVTGNTIYF. The CDR3 DNA is TGCGCCAGCAGCCAGGAGAGCAGGGTGACGGGAAACACCATATATTTT.

This clone is a singleton in its sample. This chain connects TRBV18 to TRBJ1-2, with a possible D match to TRBD1 (5 bases). Trimming cost V 4 bases and J 0 bases, with 9 bases left between them. This CDR3 region has 14 residues. Germline-derived CDR1 and CDR2 are KGHSH and LQKENI. This chain's CDR3 is CASSRRGANYGYTF. Here the CDR3 DNA reads TGTGCCAGCTCACGCCGGGGGGCTAACTATGGCTACACCTTC.

V is TRBV28 and J is TRBJ1-2; the match to TRBD1 covers 9 bases. V was pared by 6 bases and J by 3 bases, with 11 bases of the junction left unmatched. In germline, CDR1 is MDHEN, CDR2 SYDVKM. CDR3 size: 16 residues. The DNA for the CDR3 is TGTGCCAGCAGCCGCCGGGACAGGGTATGGGACTATGGCTACACCTTC. Translated: CASSRRDRVWDYGYTF.

This clone was seen once. V usage is TRBV7-4 and J usage is TRBJ1-2, with D uncertain. Germline CDR1 reads SGHVT; CDR2 reads SQSDAQ. Deletions cut 1 base from V and 8 bases from J, with 17 bases between. The CDR3 is made up of 15 amino acids. CDR3 bases: TGTGCCAGCAGCTTAGAGAGTAGTAGGGAGAAGGGCTACACCTTC. As protein: CASSLESSREKGYTF. The whole variable domain, filled in from reference TRBV7-4 and TRBJ1-2, reads GAGVSQSPRYKVAKRGRDVALRCDSISGHVTLYWYRQTLGQGSEVLTYSQSDAQRDKSGRPSGRFSAERPERSVSTLKIQRTEQGDSAVYLCASSLESSREKGYTFGSGTRLTVV.

This clone showed up just once. V is TRBV28 and J is TRBJ2-5, with TRBD1 as a possible D gene (6 bases). CDR1 is MDHEN and CDR2 is SYDVKM in the germline V gene. The CDR3 extends over 15 amino acids. V was pared by 5 bases and J by 4 bases, with 17 bases between. The CDR3 nucleotides read TGTGCCAGCAGTCAGGGGCCGGCCTGGGGAGAGACCCAGTACTTC. The encoded protein is CASSQGPAWGETQYF.

The V gene is TRBV18, the J gene TRBJ2-2; maybe TRBD2 (5 bases). The V gene's germline CDR1 is KGHSH and CDR2 LQKENI. V lost 1 base, J lost 0 bases, and 9 bases lay in between. CDR3 length: 16 amino acids. DNA for the CDR3: TGTGCCAGCTCACCACGGCCGGGATCGAACACCGGGGAGCTGTTTTTT. Residues: CASSPRPGSNTGELFF. Combining the CDR3 with reference TRBV18 and TRBJ2-2 gives the whole variable domain NAGVMQNPRHLVRRRGQEARLRCSPMKGHSHVYWYRQLPEEGLKFMVYLQKENIIDESGMPKERFSAEFPKEGPSILRIQQVVRGDSAAYFCASSPRPGSNTGELFFGEGSRLTVL.

This chain links TRBV5-6 with TRBJ1-5; D may be TRBD1 (6 bases). Deletions cut 2 bases from V and 4 bases from J, with 10 bases between. CDR1 and CDR2 (germline): SGHDT, YYEEEE. This CDR3 comprises 14 residues. The CDR3 sequence is CASSFGTGNQPQHF. The CDR3 DNA reads as TGTGCCAGCAGCTTCGGCACAGGGAATCAGCCCCAGCATTTT.

This clone was found once. The rearrangement uses TRBV30 and TRBJ2-1; TRBD2 aligns across 12 bases. Germline V gene lookup returns CDR1 GTSNPN and CDR2 SVGIG (reference sequence). J was trimmed by 6 bases and V by 0 bases; bases with no gene match: 3. The CDR3 spans 15 residues. CDR3 nucleotides: TGTGCCTGGAGTGTACCTAGCGGGGGGGCCAATGAGCAGTTCTTC. It is translated as CAWSVPSGGANEQFF.

With respect to this clone: At one end, the junction sequence differs from germline, possibly due to a read error. This chain links TRBV19 with TRBJ1-2; a weak D match, TRBD1 (6 bases). Germline CDR1 and CDR2: LNHDA and SQIVND (reference sequence). The CDR3 length is 16 residues. The CDR3 nucleotides read TGTGCCAGTGGTATAGGCGGACGGGGGGGCTTCTATGGCTACACCTTC. It encodes CASGIGGRGGFYGYTF.

This clone appeared once. The V call is TRBV4-2, the J call TRBJ2-5; 8 nucleotides align to TRBD2. The last part of the DNA fits TRBJ2-7 better; the J call may be wrong. CDR1 is LGHNA and CDR2 is YNFKEQ in the germline V gene. CDR3 length: 14 residues. The CDR3: CASSLSGGRYEQYF. CDR3 sequence (DNA): TGTGCCAGCAGCCTATCGGGGGGGCGGTACGAGCAGTACTTC.

This clone has a handful of counts. The gene calls are TRBV7-2 and TRBJ1-2; 9 bases match TRBD1. The junction had 6 bases not matched to a gene; V was cut back by 5 bases and J by 8 bases. Germline V CDR1 and CDR2: SGHTA, FQGNSA. The CDR3 covers 13 residues. In nucleotides, the CDR3 is TGTGCCAGCAGCCAGGGACAGGGAGCCGGCTACACCTTC. Its translation is CASSQGQGAGYTF.

This chain uses TRBV28 with TRBJ1-6, with TRBD1 as a possible D gene (6 bases). CDR3 length equals 13 residues. Between the trimmed V and J ends, which lost 6 bases and 7 bases, there was a span of 10 bases. Germline loops: CDR1 MDHEN, CDR2 SYDVKM. The CDR3 here is CASSTGQNSPLHF. CDR3 nucleotide sequence: TGTGCCAGCAGCACAGGGCAAAATTCACCCCTCCACTTT.

CDR3 in amino acids: CASRSDRRAEAFF. CDR3 bases: TGCGCCAGCAGGAGCGACAGGCGCGCTGAAGCTTTCTTT. V gene TRBV5-1 combines with J gene TRBJ1-1, with a tentative D call TRBD1 (6 bases). The CDR3 is 13 amino acids. Per the germline V gene, CDR1 is SGHRS and CDR2 is YFSETQ. The V gene lost 5 bases and the J gene lost 6 bases, with 14 bases spanning the gap.

The genes are TRBV4-3 and TRBJ2-6; D not resolved. Trimming stripped 0 bases from V and 0 bases from J, with 6 bases between. The CDR3 spans 16 residues. Germline V gene data show CDR1 as LGHNA and CDR2 as YSLEER. The CDR3 spells CASSQDVGSGANVLTF. The DNA for the CDR3 is TGCGCCAGCAGCCAAGATGTCGGCTCTGGGGCCAACGTCCTGACTTTC.

The chain couples TRBV12-5 to TRBJ1-3; D is ambiguous. The CDR3 has 14 residues. Per germline, CDR1 LGHNT and CDR2 FRNRAP. V was pared by 5 bases and J by 3 bases, with 11 bases between. This chain's CDR3 is CASGPRLDGNTIYF. CDR3 sequence (DNA): TGTGCTAGTGGTCCGCGGCTAGATGGAAACACCATATATTTT.

This clone was seen a single time. This chain connects TRBV11-2 to TRBJ1-2, with 8 bases aligning to TRBD1. Trimming at V came to 6 bases and at J to 4 bases, leaving 4 bases not matched to a gene. The CDR3 runs 13 residues. Germline V gene data show CDR1 as SGHAT and CDR2 as FQNNGV. Written as DNA, the CDR3 is TGTGCCAGCAGATTGGACAGGGCCTATGGCTACACCTTC. It encodes CASRLDRAYGYTF.

The chain uses TRBV18 and TRBJ1-6; D is perhaps TRBD1 (5 bases). V was trimmed by 1 base and J by 0 bases, leaving 7 bases between them. CDR3 length equals 16 residues. CDR1 and CDR2 (germline): KGHSH, LQKENI. CDR3 coding DNA: TGTGCCAGCTCACCACTGGGGGGCTCCTATAATTCACCCCTCCACTTT. Translating gives CASSPLGGSYNSPLHF.

The CDR3 bases are TGTGCCAGCAGCTTGGTGTGGCAGGGGACTGGAAACACCATATATTTT. Amino acid sequence: CASSLVWQGTGNTIYF. This chain joins TRBV5-5 and TRBJ1-3, with D perhaps matching TRBD1 (6 bases). This CDR3 is built from 16 residues. From germline, CDR1 is SGHKS and CDR2 YYEKEE (reference sequence). The V end was cut by 0 bases, the J end by 2 bases, with 12 bases between.

The rearrangement uses TRBV10-3 and TRBJ1-4, with no clear D. Per the germline V gene, CDR1 is ENHRY and CDR2 is SYGVKD. The CDR3 has 17 amino acids. V shed 1 base and J shed 3 bases, with 15 bases lying between them. CDR3: CAISEFRGVVSNEKLFF. The CDR3 DNA is TGTGCCATCAGTGAGTTCCGGGGAGTAGTCTCTAATGAAAAACTGTTTTTT.

This clone was observed at least ten times. CDR3: CASSSTGGGQPQHF. Written as DNA, the CDR3 is TGTGCCAGCAGTTCAACAGGGGGGGGTCAGCCCCAGCATTTT. The chain links TRBV6-1 to TRBJ1-5; TRBD1 matches at 8 bases. The CDR3 consists of 14 residues. Germline CDR1 is MNHNS and CDR2 is SASEGT. The trim removed 5 bases at V and 6 bases at J, leaving 6 bases unmatched.

The table lists this clone with a count of one. For the CDR3, the DNA is TGTGCCAGCAGCTTAGATATAAGAGCCCGAAGTTATAGCAATCAGCCCCAGCATTTT. Its translation is CASSLDIRARSYSNQPQHF. The chain has TRBV7-2 and TRBJ1-5; D gene unclear. V gave up 1 base and J gave up 0 bases, with 19 bases separating them. CDR1 and CDR2 from the germline V gene are SGHTA and FQGNSA. This CDR3 region has 19 residues. The entire variable domain, with the rest obtained from reference TRBV7-2 and TRBJ1-5, is as follows: GAGVSQSPSNKVTEKGKDVELRCDPISGHTALYWYRQSLGQGLEFLIYFQGNSAPDKSGLPSDRFSAERTGGSVSTLTIQRTQQEDSAVYLCASSLDIRARSYSNQPQHFGDGTRLSIL.

V usage is TRBV15 and J usage is TRBJ1-5; tentatively, D is TRBD1 (5 bases). V dropped 3 bases and J dropped 1 base, with 13 bases sitting between them. CDR1 LNHNV and CDR2 YYDKDF come from the germline V gene (reference sequence). The CDR3 has 16 residues. The CDR3 bases are TGTGCCACCAGCAGCTTCCAGGGTGGAAGCAATCAGCCCCAGCATTTT. Translated, it gives CATSSFQGGSNQPQHF.

This chain links TRBV18 with TRBJ2-2; 10 nucleotides line up with TRBD1. The junction had 5 bases not matched to a gene; V was cut back by 3 bases and J by 4 bases. This CDR3 comprises 16 residues. From germline, CDR1 is KGHSH and CDR2 LQKENI. Written as DNA, the CDR3 is TGTGCCAGCTCACCCCAAGGACAGGGGGGCACCGGGGAGCTGTTTTTT. This gives the protein CASSPQGQGGTGELFF.

The chain is built from TRBV7-2 and TRBJ2-3, with 12 bases matching TRBD2. The ends lost 4 bases at V and 1 base at J; junction bases unmatched: 3. CDR3 length: 16 amino acids. In germline, CDR1 is SGHTA, CDR2 FQGNSA. Here the CDR3 DNA reads TGTGCCAGCAGCTCCAGACTAGCGGGGGGCACAGATACGCAGTATTTT. It translates to CASSSRLAGGTDTQYF.

This chain uses TRBV4-3 with TRBJ2-3; D is perhaps TRBD1 (5 bases). The CDR3 loop spans 15 amino acids. The germline CDR1 and CDR2 sequences are LGHNA and YSLEER. With 0 bases removed from V and 3 bases from J, the gap between germline ends came to 10 bases. CDR3 nucleotide sequence: TGCGCCAGCAGCCAAGAGTGGGGCCGGACAGATACGCAGTATTTT. Protein sequence: CASSQEWGRTDTQYF.

The rearrangement uses TRBV18 and TRBJ1-2; D unresolved. Trimming pared 1 base from V and 2 bases from J, leaving 11 bases between. This CDR3 is 15 amino acids long. In germline, CDR1 is KGHSH, CDR2 LQKENI. In nucleotides, the CDR3 is TGTGCCAGCTCACCACGGGTGGAACAGAACTATGGCTACACCTTC. Translated: CASSPRVEQNYGYTF.

The chain couples TRBV25-1 to TRBJ1-2; the match to TRBD1 covers 9 bases. Germline trimming cut 5 bases from V and 4 bases from J; bases unmatched to any gene: 2. CDR3 size: 13 residues. Germline CDR1 and CDR2: MGHDK and SYGVNS. The CDR3 sequence: CASSTGGAYGYTF. The CDR3 bases are TGTGCCAGCAGTACAGGGGGCGCCTATGGCTACACCTTC.

This chain joins TRBV30 and TRBJ1-1, with D perhaps matching TRBD1 (5 bases). Germline loops: CDR1 GTSNPN, CDR2 SVGIG (reference sequence). V was pared by 2 bases and J by 11 bases, with 9 bases between. CDR3 length equals 10 residues. CDR3: CAWSRGRAFF. CDR3 coding DNA: TGTGCCTGGAGTAGGGGTCGGGCTTTCTTT.